Each of the 8 T cell receptor beta chains below was sequenced from the same sample in a study of T cells in localized non-small cell lung cancer. This table comes from immunoSEQ multiplex PCR, and its TCRdb copy is limited to in-frame clones, with some not included. The sample has tens of thousands of clones; roughly four fifths are singletons. This specimen consisted of peripheral blood, obtained before any cancer treatment. The receptors here all came from a female donor of 60 years or more with stage II squamous cell lung carcinoma.

The chain links TRBV30 to TRBJ2-1; D is perhaps TRBD2 (5 bases). Germline V gene data show CDR1 as GTSNPN and CDR2 as SVGIG (reference sequence). The CDR3 consists of 13 residues. Trimming pared 0 bases from V and 9 bases from J, leaving 12 bases between. CDR3 protein: CAWSVRGSTEQFF. CDR3 nucleotide sequence: TGTGCCTGGAGTGTACGGGGAAGCACTGAGCAGTTCTTC.

The chain carries TRBV9 and TRBJ1-4; D ambiguous. Germline CDR1 SGDLS, CDR2 YYNGEE. The CDR3 runs to 15 residues. Trimming removed 0 bases at V and 5 bases at J, with 11 bases between. As DNA, the CDR3 is TGTGCCAGCAGCGTAGCTGGGCAGAACAATGAAAAACTGTTTTTT. Amino acid sequence: CASSVAGQNNEKLFF.

The CDR3 DNA is TGTGCCAGCAGCTCCGCCAGGGGGAACACCGGGGAGCTGTTTTTT. This sequence encodes CASSSARGNTGELFF. The chain uses TRBV9 and TRBJ2-2; a weak D match, TRBD1 (6 bases). Per the germline V gene, CDR1 is SGDLS and CDR2 is YYNGEE. V gave up 4 bases and J gave up 1 base, with 11 bases separating them. This CDR3 contains 15 residues.

The genes are TRBV9 and TRBJ1-5; TRBD1 is a possible D gene (5 bases). The CDR3 is made up of 16 amino acids. Germline V gene lookup returns CDR1 SGDLS and CDR2 YYNGEE. Trimming shortened V by 2 bases and J by 0 bases, and 12 bases separated the two germline ends. The CDR3 here is CASSVDGGVSNQPQHF. Here the CDR3 DNA reads TGTGCCAGCAGCGTGGACGGGGGTGTTAGCAATCAGCCCCAGCATTTT. The full variable domain, with the rest looked up from reference TRBV9 and TRBJ1-5, is DSGVTQTPKHLITATGQRVTLRCSPRSGDLSVYWYQQSLDQGLQFLIQYYNGEERAKGNILERFSAQQFPDLHSELNLSSLELGDSALYFCASSVDGGVSNQPQHFGDGTRLSIL.

The chain carries TRBV19 and TRBJ1-4; D is possibly TRBD1 (6 bases). Germline V gene data show CDR1 as LNHDA and CDR2 as SQIVND (reference sequence). Trimming took off 5 bases at V and 8 bases at J, with 15 bases between the two ends. The CDR3 totals 14 residues. The CDR3 loop reads CASSDLDSDEKLFF. Written as DNA, the CDR3 is TGTGCCAGTAGTGACCTGGACAGCGACGAAAAACTGTTTTTT.

A single count supports this clone. The chain has TRBV5-4 and TRBJ1-2; 8 bases map to TRBD1. Germline V lookup: CDR1 SGHNT, CDR2 YYREEE (reference sequence). Unmatched junction bases numbered 7, after V lost 3 bases and J lost 0 bases. This CDR3 contains 16 residues. CDR3 sequence (DNA): TGTGCCAGCAGCTCCGGGACAGGCCCGACTAACTATGGCTACACCTTC. As protein: CASSSGTGPTNYGYTF.

DNA for the CDR3: TGTGCCAGTAGCTTAGGTTGGGGGTACGAGCAGTACTTC. This codes for CASSLGWGYEQYF. The rearrangement links TRBV19 to TRBJ2-7; either TRBD1 or TRBD2 may fit D (5 bases each). V dropped 6 bases and J dropped 4 bases, with 13 bases sitting between them. CDR3 length: 13 residues. The germline V gene has CDR1 LNHDA and CDR2 SQIVND (reference sequence).

The chain carries TRBV7-3 and TRBJ1-1, with a possible D match to TRBD1 (5 bases). Looked up from germline, CDR1 is SGHTA and CDR2 is FQGTGA. The CDR3 covers 13 residues. V was cut by 3 bases and J by 4 bases, with 9 bases left in between. CDR3 DNA sequence: TGTGCCAGCAGCTTCGGCGGGACCACTGAAGCTTTCTTT. Its protein product is CASSFGGTTEAFF.